This TCR beta chain was sequenced during a study of control samples from healthy donors and cancer patients. This clone showed up just a few times. Profiling relied on immunoSEQ multiplex PCR, and the TCRdb table lists in-frame clones only, not all of them. The repertoire includes around 250,000 clones, around 80% of them detected once, and 10% to 15% sits in the top ten. The CDR3 contains 16 residues. Looked up from germline, CDR1 is LGHDT and CDR2 is YNNKEL (reference sequence). The ends were cut back, 1 base at V and 8 bases at J, with 18 bases in the middle. This rearrangement joins TRBV3-1 (or the pseudogene TRBV3-2) to TRBJ2-1, with D perhaps matching TRBD1 or TRBD2 (5 bases each). The origin of this receptor is a woman aged 60-75 years with lung cancer. Sequencing used PBMCs. CDR3 nucleotides: TGTGCCAGCAGCCAAGGGTGGGGACGGACCTCCGATGAGCAGTTCTTC. Translation: CASSQGWGRTSDEQFF.